Below are 8 T cell receptor beta chains sequenced from a single sample in a study of metastatic and nonmetastatic thyroid tumors. TCRdb re-called clones via MiXCR from the PCR reads. The table shows about 45,000 clones, with around 2.9% occurring only once. Thyroid surgery took place with no prior treatment in any patient. The sequenced sample was blood. Receptor source: a female donor with papillary thyroid cancer or a benign thyroid nodule (not recorded which). Some clones in this sample may be carry-over from other donors' samples.

This clone was counted many times. The chain combines TRBV6-1 with TRBJ2-7; 12 bases align to TRBD1. The J segment lost 5 bases and the V segment lost 7 bases, leaving 12 bases of the junction unmatched. This CDR3 contains 16 residues. Germline loops: CDR1 MNHNS, CDR2 SASEGT. CDR3 residues: CASKLAPGQGANEQYF. DNA of the CDR3: TGTGCCAGCAAGTTAGCGCCGGGACAGGGGGCCAACGAGCAGTACTTC.

The sample holds a few counts of this clone. The gene calls are TRBV27 and TRBJ1-1; TRBD1 matches at 7 bases. This CDR3 comprises 15 residues. Germline loops: CDR1 MNHEY, CDR2 SMNVEV (reference sequence). V lost 2 bases and J lost 5; bases outside the gene matches: 8. DNA for the CDR3: TGTGCCAGCAGTTTAAGGGTGACAGGGCGAACTGAAGCTTTCTTT. This sequence encodes CASSLRVTGRTEAFF.

The gene calls are TRBV6-2 or TRBV6-3 and TRBJ1-2; the D gene is possibly TRBD1 (6 bases). Germline-derived CDR1 and CDR2 are MNHEY and SVGEGT. Deletions cut 6 bases from V and 7 bases from J, with 21 bases between. This CDR3 spans 15 amino acids. CDR3 sequence (DNA): TGTGCCAGCAGGAAGAACAGGGTGAGGCAAGCTGGCTACACCTTC. Its translation: CASRKNRVRQAGYTF.

This clone was picked up many times. The J gene is TRBJ2-3, the V gene TRBV6-1; no firm D call. The V end lost 6 bases, the J end lost 3 bases, and 22 bases lay between the germline ends. The CDR3 spans 17 residues. Germline V gene data show CDR1 as MNHNS and CDR2 as SASEGT. The CDR3 region has the DNA TGTGCCAGCAGGCCCGGCGTCGCGGAAACGGAGACAGATACGCAGTATTTT. Amino acids: CASRPGVAETETDTQYF.

This clone was picked up a small number of times. The chain employs TRBV5-1 and TRBJ1-2; D perhaps matches TRBD1 (6 bases). The CDR3 sequence is 13 residues long. CDR1 and CDR2 from the germline V gene are SGHRS and YFSETQ. V lost 0 bases and J lost 6, with 9 bases in between. CDR3 sequence (DNA): TGCGCCAGCAGCTTGGACAGGGACCATGGCTACACCTTC. Its translation: CASSLDRDHGYTF. The whole variable domain, filled in from reference TRBV5-1 and TRBJ1-2, reads KAGVTQTPRYLIKTRGQQVTLSCSPISGHRSVSWYQQTPGQGLQFLFEYFSETQRNKGNFPGRFSGRQFSNSRSEMNVSTLELGDSALYLCASSLDRDHGYTFGSGTRLTVV.

This clone has just a few counts. This rearrangement joins TRBV6-1 to TRBJ1-1, with 7 bases aligning to TRBD1. Germline trimming cut 3 bases from V and 1 base from J; bases unmatched to any gene: 11. The CDR3 contains 17 residues. The V gene's germline CDR1 is MNHNS and CDR2 SASEGT. The CDR3 spells CASSDEGRGQGNTEAFF. The CDR3 nucleotides are TGTGCCAGCAGTGATGAGGGTAGGGGGCAAGGGAACACTGAAGCTTTCTTT.

This clone occurred a few times. V usage is TRBV6-1 and J usage is TRBJ2-7; TRBD1 is a possible D gene (6 bases). CDR1 is MNHNS and CDR2 is SASEGT in the germline V gene. The ends were cut back, 3 bases at V and 2 bases at J, with 8 bases in the middle. The CDR3 is 13 amino acids. This CDR3 reads CASSEQGTYEQYF. CDR3 DNA: TGTGCCAGCAGTGAGCAGGGGACCTACGAGCAGTACTTC.

This clone was recorded many times. The germline gene is not matched at one end of the junction; a read error may be the cause. The rearrangement links TRBV11-3 to TRBJ1-1; no clear D gene. Germline V lookup: CDR1 SGHNT, CDR2 YENEEA. The CDR3 contains 16 residues. CDR3 nucleotide sequence: TGTGCCAGCAGCTATATGACACTGGTAGGCTTTACTGAAGCTTCCTTT. Its protein product is CASSYMTLVGFTEASF.